This T cell receptor (beta chain) was obtained from a study of blood T cells in healthy people across ages. The sample providers were healthy Caucasian people from Russia, aged about 6 to 90. With each sample, at least 5.5 micrograms of total RNA were extracted. Turning to this clonotype: Its target is unknown.

A second PCR of roughly 7 to 11 cycles used a sample-barcoded 5' primer and a J-beta primer mix. In TCRdb, the 5' RACE reads were re-called with MiXCR into one record per CDR3 protein. The sample has about 970,000 distinct CDR3 sequences, about 53% seen once. This CDR3 contains 18 residues. Germline-derived CDR1 and CDR2 are SGHAT and FQNNGV. Unmatched junction bases numbered 16, after V lost 3 bases and J lost 4 bases. The study, taken as a whole, reports: CMV infection status of these donors was not known. Aged donors had fewer naive CD4+ cells and lower diversity than long-lived donors.

Input material: blood. The sequence was obtained from a woman aged 60 to 75 in good health. The gene calls are TRBV11-2 and TRBJ2-5, with 8 nucleotides matching TRBD1. For the CDR3, the DNA is TGTGCCAGCAGCTTCGGTGGCAGGGGGCGATCGGTTGGAGAGACCCAGTACTTC. It codes for CASSFGGRGRSVGETQYF.